The sample holds a few counts of the clone carrying this T cell receptor (beta chain). Multiplex PCR with BIOMED2 TRB-A/B primer pools amplified TRB rearrangements. TCRdb re-called the multiplex PCR reads with MiXCR, one entry per CDR3 protein. The sample holds approximately 18,000 distinct CDR3 sequences; approximately 30% are singletons and the top ten take around 4.3%. The data originate from a study of T and B cells in COVID-19 patients. As for the study in general: COVID-19 patients gave peripheral blood either during active infection or after recovery. At median age around 31 years, recovered patients were younger than active-infection patients at about 72.

The CDR3 is made up of 16 amino acids. V gave up 4 bases and J gave up 3 bases, with 18 bases separating them. Germline loops: CDR1 ENHRY, CDR2 SYGVKD. Blood genomic DNA input for TRB amplification was 250-500 ng. The sample taken for sequencing was blood. The sequence came from a human donor who had recovered from COVID-19. The J gene is TRBJ2-5, the V gene TRBV10-3, with D perhaps TRBD2 (6 bases). CDR3 sequence: CAISVPRGDFEETQYF. The DNA for the CDR3 is TGTGCCATCAGTGTTCCTCGAGGGGACTTCGAAGAGACCCAGTACTTC.